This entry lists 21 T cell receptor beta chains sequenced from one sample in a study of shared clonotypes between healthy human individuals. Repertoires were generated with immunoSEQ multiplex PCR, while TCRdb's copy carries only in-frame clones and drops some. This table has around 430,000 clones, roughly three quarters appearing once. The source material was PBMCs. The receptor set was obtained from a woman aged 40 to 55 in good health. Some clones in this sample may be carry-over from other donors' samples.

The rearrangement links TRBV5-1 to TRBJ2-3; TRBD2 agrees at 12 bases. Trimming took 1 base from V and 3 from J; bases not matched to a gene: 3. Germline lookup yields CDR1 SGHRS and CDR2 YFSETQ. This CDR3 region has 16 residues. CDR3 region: CASSLSGTSGTDTQYF. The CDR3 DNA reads TGCGCCAGCAGCTTGAGTGGGACTAGCGGGACAGATACGCAGTATTTT.

CDR3 loop: CASSVLGGAYEQYF. The CDR3 DNA is TGTGCCAGCAGTGTCCTTGGGGGGGCCTACGAGCAGTACTTC. The gene calls are TRBV28 and TRBJ2-7; 7 nucleotides agree with TRBD2. This CDR3 is 14 amino acids long. With V trimmed by 5 bases and J by 2 bases, 6 bases remained unmatched. Germline CDR1 is MDHEN and CDR2 is SYDVKM.

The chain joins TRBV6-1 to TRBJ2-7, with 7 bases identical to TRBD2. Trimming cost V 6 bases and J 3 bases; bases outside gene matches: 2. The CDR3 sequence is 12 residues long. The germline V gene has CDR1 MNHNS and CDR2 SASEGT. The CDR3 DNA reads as TGTGCCAGCAGGGGGGGGATCTACGAGCAGTACTTC. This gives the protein CASRGGIYEQYF.

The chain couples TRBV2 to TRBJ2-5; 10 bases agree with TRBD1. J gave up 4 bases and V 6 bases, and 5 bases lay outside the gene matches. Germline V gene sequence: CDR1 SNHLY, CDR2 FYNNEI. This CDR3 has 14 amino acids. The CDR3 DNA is TGTGCCAGCAGCCGACAGGGGGCTGGAGAGACCCAGTACTTC. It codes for CASSRQGAGETQYF. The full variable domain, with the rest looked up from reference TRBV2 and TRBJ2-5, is EPEVTQTPSHQVTQMGQEVILRCVPISNHLYFYWYRQILGQKVEFLVSFYNNEISEKSEIFDDQFSVERPDGSNFTLKIRSTKLEDSAMYFCASSRQGAGETQYFGPGTRLLVL.

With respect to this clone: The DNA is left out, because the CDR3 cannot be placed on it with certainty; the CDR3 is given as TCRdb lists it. The CDR3 sequence: CASSLIFGTGTQTAPTDTQYF. V gene TRBV21-1 combines with J gene TRBJ2-3; TRBD1 is the table's D call and was not checked against the DNA. TRBV21-1 is described as a pseudogene. 21 amino acids form the CDR3, both terminal residues included.

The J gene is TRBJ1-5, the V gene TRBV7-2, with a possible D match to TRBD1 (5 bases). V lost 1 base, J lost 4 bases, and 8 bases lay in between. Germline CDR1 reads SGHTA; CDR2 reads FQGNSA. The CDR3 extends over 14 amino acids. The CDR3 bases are TGTGCCAGCAGCTTAGACAGGAGAAATCAGCCCCAGCATTTT. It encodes CASSLDRRNQPQHF.

The CDR3 DNA sequence: TGTGCCAGCAGCTTGGGACGACTAGCGGTTATTGTGGATACGCAGTATTTT. This codes for CASSLGRLAVIVDTQYF. The chain joins TRBV7-2 to TRBJ2-3, with 9 bases matching TRBD2. V lost 3 bases, J lost 6 bases, and 13 bases stayed unmatched. Looked up from germline, CDR1 is SGHTA and CDR2 is FQGNSA. This CDR3 is built from 17 residues.

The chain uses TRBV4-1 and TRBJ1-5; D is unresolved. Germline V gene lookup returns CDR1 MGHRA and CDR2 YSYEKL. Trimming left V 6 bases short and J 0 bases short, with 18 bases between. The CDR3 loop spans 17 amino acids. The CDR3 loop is CASRDVLGRVSNQPQHF. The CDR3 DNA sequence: TGCGCCAGCAGAGACGTTCTAGGGAGGGTTAGCAATCAGCCCCAGCATTTT.

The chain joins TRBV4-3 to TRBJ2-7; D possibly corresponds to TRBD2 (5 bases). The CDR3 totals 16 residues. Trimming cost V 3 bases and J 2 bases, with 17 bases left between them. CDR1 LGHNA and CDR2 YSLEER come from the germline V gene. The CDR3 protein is CASSHTRRVLTYEQYF. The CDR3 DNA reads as TGCGCCAGCAGCCATACAAGGCGGGTACTCACCTACGAGCAGTACTTC.

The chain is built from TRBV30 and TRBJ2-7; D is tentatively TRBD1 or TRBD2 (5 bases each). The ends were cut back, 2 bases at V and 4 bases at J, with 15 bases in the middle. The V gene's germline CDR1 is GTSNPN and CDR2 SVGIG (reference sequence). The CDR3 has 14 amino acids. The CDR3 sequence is CAWSRPGAEYEQYF. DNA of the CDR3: TGTGCCTGGAGTCGACCCGGGGCAGAATACGAGCAGTACTTC.

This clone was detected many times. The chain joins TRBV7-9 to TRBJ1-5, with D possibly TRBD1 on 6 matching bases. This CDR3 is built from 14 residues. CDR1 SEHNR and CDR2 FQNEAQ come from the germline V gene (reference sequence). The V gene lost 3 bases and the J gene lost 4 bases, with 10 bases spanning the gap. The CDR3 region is CASSFGTGNQPQHF. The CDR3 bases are TGTGCCAGCAGCTTTGGTACAGGGAATCAGCCCCAGCATTTT. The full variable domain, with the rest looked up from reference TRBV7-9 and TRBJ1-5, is DTGVSQNPRHKITKRGQNVTFRCDPISEHNRLYWYRQTLGQGPEFLTYFQNEAQLEKSRLLSDRFSAERPKGSFSTLEIQRTEQGDSAMYLCASSFGTGNQPQHFGDGTRLSIL.

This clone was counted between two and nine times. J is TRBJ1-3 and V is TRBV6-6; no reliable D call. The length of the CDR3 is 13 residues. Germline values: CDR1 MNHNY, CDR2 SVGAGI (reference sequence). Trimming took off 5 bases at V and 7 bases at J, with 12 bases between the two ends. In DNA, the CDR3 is TGTGCCAGCAGTCAAGGGTCTAGGAACACCATATATTTT. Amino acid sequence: CASSQGSRNTIYF.

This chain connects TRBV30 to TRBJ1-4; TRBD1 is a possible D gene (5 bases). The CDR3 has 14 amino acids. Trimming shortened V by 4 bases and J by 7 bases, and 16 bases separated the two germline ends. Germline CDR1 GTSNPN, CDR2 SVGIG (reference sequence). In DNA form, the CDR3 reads TGTGCCTGGAACTCGGGGACCGAGGGTGAAAAACTGTTTTTT. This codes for CAWNSGTEGEKLFF.

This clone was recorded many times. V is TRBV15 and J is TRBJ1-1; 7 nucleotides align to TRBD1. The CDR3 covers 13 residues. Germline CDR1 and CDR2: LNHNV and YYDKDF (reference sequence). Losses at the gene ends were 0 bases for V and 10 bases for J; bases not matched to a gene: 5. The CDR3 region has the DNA TGTGCCACCAGCAGAGATCTGAGGGGGCTAGCTTTCTTT. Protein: CATSRDLRGLAFF.

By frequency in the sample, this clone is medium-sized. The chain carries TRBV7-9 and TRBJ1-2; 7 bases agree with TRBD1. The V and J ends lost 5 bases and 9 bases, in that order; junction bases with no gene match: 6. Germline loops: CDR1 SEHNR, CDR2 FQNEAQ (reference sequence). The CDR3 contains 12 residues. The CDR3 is CASSVGQASYTF. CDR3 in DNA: TGTGCCAGCAGCGTCGGACAGGCTAGCTACACCTTC.

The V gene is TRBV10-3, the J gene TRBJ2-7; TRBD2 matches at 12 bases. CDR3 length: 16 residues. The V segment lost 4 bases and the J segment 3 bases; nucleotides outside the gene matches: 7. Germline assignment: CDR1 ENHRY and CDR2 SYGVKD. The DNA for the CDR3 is TGTGCCATCAGTGGGTGGACTAGCGGGATATTCTACGAGCAGTACTTC. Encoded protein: CAISGWTSGIFYEQYF.

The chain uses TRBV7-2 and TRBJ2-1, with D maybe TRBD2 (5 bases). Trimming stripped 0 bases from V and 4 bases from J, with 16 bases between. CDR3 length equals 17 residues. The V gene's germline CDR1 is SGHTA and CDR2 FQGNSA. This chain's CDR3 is CASSLAGGGPTYNEQFF. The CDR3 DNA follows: TGTGCCAGCAGCTTAGCGGGCGGCGGGCCTACGTACAATGAGCAGTTCTTC.

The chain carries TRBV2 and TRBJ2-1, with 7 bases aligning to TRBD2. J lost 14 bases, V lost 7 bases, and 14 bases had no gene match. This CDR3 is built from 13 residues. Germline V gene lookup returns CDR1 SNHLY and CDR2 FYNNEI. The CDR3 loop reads CASKGGRESDKFF. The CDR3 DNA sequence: TGTGCCAGCAAGGGAGGGCGGGAGAGTGATAAGTTCTTC. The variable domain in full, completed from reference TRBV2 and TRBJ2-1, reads EPEVTQTPSHQVTQMGQEVILRCVPISNHLYFYWYRQILGQKVEFLVSFYNNEISEKSEIFDDQFSVERPDGSNFTLKIRSTKLEDSAMYFCASKGGRESDKFFGPGTRLTVL.

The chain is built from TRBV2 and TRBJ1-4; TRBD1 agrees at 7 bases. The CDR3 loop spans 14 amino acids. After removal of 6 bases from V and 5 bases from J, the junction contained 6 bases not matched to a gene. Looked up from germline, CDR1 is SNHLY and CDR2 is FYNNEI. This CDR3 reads CASRKQGLNEKLFF. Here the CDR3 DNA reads TGTGCCAGCAGGAAACAGGGGTTGAATGAAAAACTGTTTTTT.

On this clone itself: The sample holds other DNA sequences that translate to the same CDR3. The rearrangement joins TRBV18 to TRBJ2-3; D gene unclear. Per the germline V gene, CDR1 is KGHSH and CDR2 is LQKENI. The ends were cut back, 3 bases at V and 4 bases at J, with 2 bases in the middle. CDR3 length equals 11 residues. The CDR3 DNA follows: TGTGCCAGCTCACCCTCAGATACGCAGTATTTT. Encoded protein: CASSPSDTQYF.

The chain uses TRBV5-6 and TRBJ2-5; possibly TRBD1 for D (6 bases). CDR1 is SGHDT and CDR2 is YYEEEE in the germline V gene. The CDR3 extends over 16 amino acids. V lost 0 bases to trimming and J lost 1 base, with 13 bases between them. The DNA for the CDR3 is TGTGCCAGCAGCTTGGAGGCCAGGGGAATCCAAGAGACCCAGTACTTC. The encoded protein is CASSLEARGIQETQYF.